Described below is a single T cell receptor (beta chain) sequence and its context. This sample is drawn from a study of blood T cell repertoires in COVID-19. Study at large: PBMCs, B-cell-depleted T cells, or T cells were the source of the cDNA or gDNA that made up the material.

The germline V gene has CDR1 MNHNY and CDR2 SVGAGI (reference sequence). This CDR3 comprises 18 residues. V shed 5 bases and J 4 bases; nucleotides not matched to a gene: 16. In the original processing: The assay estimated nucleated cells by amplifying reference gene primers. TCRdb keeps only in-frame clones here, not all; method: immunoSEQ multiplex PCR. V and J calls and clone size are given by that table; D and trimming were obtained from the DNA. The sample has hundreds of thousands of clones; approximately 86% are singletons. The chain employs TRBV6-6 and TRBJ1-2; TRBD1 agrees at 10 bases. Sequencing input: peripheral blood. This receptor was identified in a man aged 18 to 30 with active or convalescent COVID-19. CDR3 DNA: TGTGCCAGCAGTCCGCGGACAGGGGGACTCACTTCTACCTATGGCTACACCTTC. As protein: CASSPRTGGLTSTYGYTF.